This T cell receptor (beta chain) was sequenced in a study of T cells after yellow fever vaccination. A 5'RACE template-switching step, the method used to make TCR cDNA, added a universal primer site and UMIs. MiXCR, applied by TCRdb to the 5' RACE reads, yields one record per CDR3 protein. This table has hundreds of thousands of distinct CDR3 sequences, 9% to 15% appearing once. In this sample, this clonotype turned up a few times. The sequencing used PBMCs, collected on the day of the yellow fever booster vaccination. The clonotype originates from a man aged 25 to 45 who received the YFV17D yellow fever vaccine.

This CDR3 is CASRTNHNEQFF. The CDR3 nucleotides read TGTGCCAGCAGGACTAACCACAATGAGCAGTTCTTC. The chain links TRBV28 to TRBJ2-1; D is possibly TRBD2 (5 bases). The CDR3 is made up of 12 amino acids. Germline V lookup: CDR1 MDHEN, CDR2 SYDVKM. V was clipped by 6 bases and J by 5 bases, with 8 bases between them.